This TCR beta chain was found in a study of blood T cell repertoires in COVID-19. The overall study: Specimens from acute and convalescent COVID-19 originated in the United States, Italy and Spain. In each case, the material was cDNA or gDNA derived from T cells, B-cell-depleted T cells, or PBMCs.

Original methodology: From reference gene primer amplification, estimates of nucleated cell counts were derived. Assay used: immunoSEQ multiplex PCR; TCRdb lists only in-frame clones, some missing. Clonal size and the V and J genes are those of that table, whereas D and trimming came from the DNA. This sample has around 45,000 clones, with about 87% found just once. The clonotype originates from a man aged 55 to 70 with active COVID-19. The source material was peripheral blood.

The CDR3 region has the DNA TGTGCCAGCAAAATCCGGGAACCTAATGAAAAACTGTTTTTT. Encoded protein: CASKIREPNEKLFF. The chain carries TRBV27 and TRBJ1-4; no reliable D call. The CDR3 consists of 14 residues. V gave up 7 bases and J gave up 3 bases, with 12 bases separating them. Germline CDR1 reads MNHEY; CDR2 reads SMNVEV (reference sequence).